A selection of T cell receptor beta chains follows, all from one sample in a study of blood T cell repertoires in COVID-19. Libraries were prepared by immunoSEQ multiplex PCR; TCRdb keeps only in-frame clonotypes and omits some of them. The sample yields about 130,000 clones, 90% seen once. Sequenced sample: peripheral blood. The source of these receptors is a man aged 55 to 69 with COVID-19, enrolled during active disease. CDR3s include the opening cysteine and the closing phenylalanine or tryptophan. Fields, in order: V gene, J gene, D gene, clone size, CDR3 DNA, CDR3 protein. D genes are given only for firm matches. Expanded clones get a size class; other rows say once, few or many, or leave the size out.

TRBV11-3	TRBJ2-7	TRBD2	NA	TGTGCCAGCAGCTTAAGGGGACTAGCGGGTCTTCCCTACGAGCAGTACTTC	CASSLRGLAGLPYEQYF
TRBV29-1	TRBJ2-1	TRBD1	few	TGCAGCGTTGCCCGAGGGACAGCCTACAATGAGCAGTTCTTC	CSVARGTAYNEQFF
TRBV4-2	TRBJ2-2	TRBD2	NA	TGTGCCAGCAGCCAAGATCGGGCGGGAGTTGGGTACACCGGGGAGCTGTTTTTT	CASSQDRAGVGYTGELFF
TRBV5-5	TRBJ1-3	NA	NA	TGTGCCAGCAGCACCTTGGGGCAGCACTCTGGAAACACCATATATTTT	CASSTLGQHSGNTIYF
TRBV5-1	TRBJ2-2	NA	few	TGCGCCAGCAGGAGGACGGGGACGAACACCGGGGAGCTGTTTTTT	CASRRTGTNTGELFF
TRBV11-3	TRBJ2-1	NA	NA	TGTGCCAGCAGCTTGGCTAGCGCTTACAATGAGCAGTTCTTC	CASSLASAYNEQFF
TRBV19	TRBJ1-1	NA	once	TGTGCCAGTAGTATAGTACCCCCGCAGGCTGAAGCTTTCTTT	CASSIVPPQAEAFF
TRBV5-1	TRBJ1-1	NA	NA	TGCGCCAGCAGCATACAGGTCAGCAACACTGAAGCTTTCTTT	CASSIQVSNTEAFF
TRBV24-1	TRBJ2-1	TRBD1	NA	TGTGCCACCAGTGATTTGCAACCAGGGGGCGAGAATGAGCAGTTCTTC	CATSDLQPGGENEQFF
TRBV25-1	TRBJ1-1	NA	NA	TGTGCCAGCAGTGGGACGACAGGTGTTTTGGCTGAAGCTTTCTTT	CASSGTTGVLAEAFF
TRBV4-3	TRBJ1-3	NA	NA	TGCGCCAGCAGCCAAGATCCCCCCGGGGGCTCTGGAAACACCATATATTTT	CASSQDPPGGSGNTIYF
TRBV28	TRBJ1-2	NA	NA	TGTGCCAGCAGGTGGACAGACTTCTATGGCTACACCTTC	CASRWTDFYGYTF
TRBV6-5	TRBJ1-2	NA	NA	TGTGCCAGCAGTTATATAACAGGCTATGGCTACACCTTC	CASSYITGYGYTF
TRBV6-5	TRBJ2-7	TRBD2	NA	TGTGCCAGCAGTCGGACTAGCGGGGACCGGCAGTACTTC	CASSRTSGDRQYF
TRBV5-1	TRBJ1-4	TRBD1	NA	TGCGCCAGCAGTTCCCGACAGGGGGAGGATGAAAAACTGTTTTTT	CASSSRQGEDEKLFF
TRBV5-1	TRBJ2-7	TRBD2	NA	TGCGCCAGCAGCATTAGCGGGTCCGCTTCCTACGAGCAGTACTTC	CASSISGSASYEQYF
TRBV29-1	TRBJ2-7	TRBD1	once	TGCAGCGTATCGACAGGGGGCTACGAGCAGTACTTC	CSVSTGGYEQYF
TRBV19	TRBJ1-1	TRBD1	NA	TGTGCCAGTAGTTTAGAGACAGGGAAAGTGGCCACTGAAGCTTTCTTT	CASSLETGKVATEAFF
TRBV19	TRBJ2-2	TRBD2	NA	TGTGCCAGTAGTATTGTTAGCGGGAGGACCCTGAACACCGGGGAGCTGTTTTTT	CASSIVSGRTLNTGELFF
TRBV19	TRBJ2-1	TRBD2	NA	TGTGCCAGTAGTACCGGGACTAGAGATCGAGAGCAGTTCTTC	CASSTGTRDREQFF
TRBV5-5	TRBJ1-2	NA	NA	TGTGCCAGCAGCTTACAGGAAAACTATGGCTACACCTTC	CASSLQENYGYTF
TRBV11-2	TRBJ2-7	NA	NA	TGTGCCAGCAGCACCCCCGGGACTCTTTCCTACGAGCAGTACTTC	CASSTPGTLSYEQYF
TRBV19	TRBJ2-7	TRBD2	once	TGTGCCAGTAGTCCACAACTCTCCGAACTAGCGGGAGCTCTCGAGCAGTACTTC	CASSPQLSELAGALEQYF
TRBV28	TRBJ1-5	TRBD1	NA	TGTGCCAGCAGTTTAAGGACAGGGGGCGATCAGCCCCAGCATTTT	CASSLRTGGDQPQHF
TRBV2	TRBJ2-7	TRBD2	NA	TGTGCCGGAGCGGGAGGCCCATCCTACGAGCAGTACTTC	CAGAGGPSYEQYF
TRBV9	TRBJ2-3	NA	NA	TGTGCCAGCAGCGTAGTGACAGGTGGGGATTCAGATACGCAGTATTTT	CASSVVTGGDSDTQYF
TRBV7-8	TRBJ1-5	NA	once	TGTGCCAGCAGCTTAGCGAGGGCCCTCCTGGGCAATCAGCCCCAGCATTTT	CASSLARALLGNQPQHF
TRBV19	TRBJ2-1	TRBD2	NA	TGTGCCAGTAGTGTACTAGCGGGATTGGATGAGCAGTTCTTC	CASSVLAGLDEQFF
TRBV29-1	TRBJ2-5	TRBD2	NA	TGCAGCGACCGACTAGCGGGTATAGAGACCCAGTACTTC	CSDRLAGIETQYF
TRBV5-1	TRBJ2-3	TRBD2	NA	TGCGCCAGCAGAGTTTTAAGCGGGAGCGGCGCAGATACGCAGTATTTT	CASRVLSGSGADTQYF
TRBV28	TRBJ1-2	NA	NA	TGTGCCAGCAGTTTAGTTACATCCTATGGCTACACCTTC	CASSLVTSYGYTF
TRBV30	TRBJ2-3	NA	NA	TGTGCCTGGACAGACACAGATACGCAGTATTTT	CAWTDTDTQYF
TRBV28	TRBJ1-5	NA	NA	TGTGCCAGCAGTGACTTACGGGTTCAGCCCCAGCATTTT	CASSDLRVQPQHF
TRBV13	TRBJ2-3	TRBD2	once	TGTGCCAGCAGCTTAGAACTAGCGGGACTCACAGATACGCAGTATTTT	CASSLELAGLTDTQYF
TRBV5-1	TRBJ2-2	TRBD2	NA	TGCGCCAGCAGCTTGACTAGCGGGAGCACCGGGGAGCTGTTTTTT	CASSLTSGSTGELFF
TRBV10-3	TRBJ2-3	NA	NA	TGTGCCATCAGTGAGTCCAGGGATGTGGATACGCAGTATTTT	CAISESRDVDTQYF
TRBV19	TRBJ1-4	NA	NA	TGTGCCAGTAGTCTCTTTTTTCTCGGGACAAGAAATGAAAAACTGTTTTTT	CASSLFFLGTRNEKLFF
TRBV5-4	TRBJ2-3	TRBD2	NA	TGTGCCAGCAGCGCGGGGAGGGTGAATACAGATACGCAGTATTTT	CASSAGRVNTDTQYF
TRBV7-2	TRBJ2-1	TRBD2	NA	TGTGCCAGCAGCTTTAGACTAGCGGAGTACAATGAGCAGTTCTTC	CASSFRLAEYNEQFF
TRBV19	TRBJ2-7	TRBD2	NA	TGTGCCAGTAGTAAGGGCACTAGCGGGCTTCTCTACGAGCAGTACTTC	CASSKGTSGLLYEQYF
TRBV5-1	TRBJ2-3	TRBD2	NA	TGCGCCAGCAGCTTGGAAGCGGGAGTCGGTACGCAGTATTTT	CASSLEAGVGTQYF
TRBV6-2/TRBV6-3	TRBJ2-1	TRBD2	NA	TGTGCCAGCAGTTACGTCGGGAGGGCCCACGATGAGCAGTTCTTC	CASSYVGRAHDEQFF
TRBV5-1	TRBJ1-5	NA	NA	TGCGCCAGCAGCCCCGGACATAGCAATCAGCCCCAGCATTTT	CASSPGHSNQPQHF
TRBV12-3/TRBV12-4	TRBJ1-5	TRBD1	NA	TGTGCCAGCAGTCGACAGGGGGAGTTGCCCCAGCATTTT	CASSRQGELPQHF
TRBV5-1	TRBJ2-3	TRBD2	NA	TGCGCCAGCAGCCCCGGAATAGCGGGAGTAGATACGCAGTATTTT	CASSPGIAGVDTQYF
TRBV5-1	TRBJ2-7	TRBD2	NA	TGCGCCAGCAGCCCGATAGCGGGAGGTTACGAGCAGTACTTC	CASSPIAGGYEQYF
TRBV7-9	TRBJ1-1	TRBD1	NA	TGTGCCAGCAGCTCCCGGGACAGGGTAGAAGCTTTCTTT	CASSSRDRVEAFF
TRBV6-6	TRBJ1-2	TRBD1	NA	TGTGCCAGCAGTTACCGCGCCGGGACAGGGGGCGGCGGCTACACCTTC	CASSYRAGTGGGGYTF
TRBV10-3	TRBJ1-3	NA	NA	TGTGCCGTCAGCGGGGGTGGAAACACCATATATTTT	CAVSGGGNTIYF
TRBV6-4	TRBJ2-2	TRBD2	once	TGTGCCAGCAGCGCCGGGGGACTAGCGGGAGGGCCGCGAACCGGGGAGCTGTTTTTT	CASSAGGLAGGPRTGELFF
TRBV3-1/TRBV3-2	TRBJ1-1	TRBD1	NA	TGTGCCAGCAGCCAAGCACAGGGGGAACACACTGAAGCTTTCTTT	CASSQAQGEHTEAFF
TRBV4-1	TRBJ2-4	TRBD1	NA	TGCGCCAGCAGCCAGGGGACAGGAGAAACCAAAAACATTCAGTACTTC	CASSQGTGETKNIQYF
TRBV9	TRBJ2-7	TRBD1	NA	TGTGCCAGCAGCGTAGGGACAGGCATCTCCTACGAGCAGTACTTC	CASSVGTGISYEQYF
TRBV27	TRBJ1-4	TRBD1	once	TGTGCCAGCAGTAAGACAGGGGGCCGCCATGAAAAACTGTTTTTT	CASSKTGGRHEKLFF